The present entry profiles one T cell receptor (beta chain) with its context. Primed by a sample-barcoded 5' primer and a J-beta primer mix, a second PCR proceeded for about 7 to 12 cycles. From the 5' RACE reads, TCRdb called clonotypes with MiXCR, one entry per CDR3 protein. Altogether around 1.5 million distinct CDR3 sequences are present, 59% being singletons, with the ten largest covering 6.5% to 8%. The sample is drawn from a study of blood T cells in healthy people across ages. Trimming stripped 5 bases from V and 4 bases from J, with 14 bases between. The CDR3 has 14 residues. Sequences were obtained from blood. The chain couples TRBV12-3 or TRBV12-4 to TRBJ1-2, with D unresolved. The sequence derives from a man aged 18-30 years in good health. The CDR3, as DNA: TGTGCCAGCAGTCCCGGGGAAGGACTCTATGGCTACACCTTC. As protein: CASSPGEGLYGYTF.